Each of the 19 T cell receptor beta chains below was sequenced from the same sample in a study of regulatory T cells in long-lasting Graves disease. Construction of the TCR beta libraries employed iRepertoire HTBI primers in conjunction with Arm-PCR of CDR3 regions. Using its own MiXCR run on the multiplex PCR reads, TCRdb lists one record per CDR3 protein. The table records over 500,000 distinct CDR3 sequences, less than 20% of them present only once. Time point here: newly diagnosed GD, antithyroid drugs for less than 3 months. PBMCs were the source of the RNA used for TCR sequencing. This sample was also put to use in a study of T cells in Graves' hyperthyroidism and ophthalmopathy.

The specimen comprised peripheral blood mononuclear cells (PBMCs), sampled at new diagnosis, from a patient treated with antithyroid drugs. The receptors stem from a woman aged 25 to 39 with Graves disease.

The chain links TRBV12-3 or TRBV12-4 to TRBJ1-6; 7 bases match TRBD1. V lost 4 bases to trimming and J lost 10 bases; unmatched junction nucleotides: 10. CDR3 length: 15 residues. The CDR3 spells CASSSGQKEGSPLHF. CDR3 bases: TGTGCCAGCAGTTCGGGACAGAAGGAAGGATCACCCCTCCACTTT.

The rearrangement joins TRBV6-1 to TRBJ2-4; 8 nucleotides agree with TRBD1. Trimming took 8 bases from V and 4 from J; bases not matched to a gene: 16. This CDR3 is 17 amino acids long. CDR1 and CDR2 from the germline V gene are MNHNS and SASEGT. The CDR3 bases are TGTGCCAGCTCTTCAGAGGGCCCCCGACAGGGGAAAAACATTCAGTACTTC. Its translation: CASSSEGPRQGKNIQYF.

The genes are TRBV6-1 and TRBJ2-1; 11 bases match TRBD1. CDR3 length: 15 residues. Germline assignment: CDR1 MNHNS and CDR2 SASEGT. The V segment lost 4 bases and the J segment 6 bases; nucleotides outside the gene matches: 5. CDR3 sequence (DNA): TGTGCCAGCAGTGTCTCCGGGACAGGGGGCAATGAGCAGTTCTTC. Its protein product is CASSVSGTGGNEQFF.

This clonotype was seen only a few times. The chain employs TRBV6-2 or TRBV6-3 and TRBJ2-3; D is unresolved. From germline, CDR1 is MNHEY and CDR2 SVGEGT. This CDR3 contains 15 residues. The germline V and J ends were trimmed by 5 bases and 0 bases, with 12 bases remaining between them. DNA of the CDR3: TGTGCCAGCAGTGACTTGGGGTCTAGCACAGATACGCAGTATTTT. Translation gives CASSDLGSSTDTQYF.

At least ten counts were recorded for this clonotype. The chain uses TRBV7-3 and TRBJ2-7; TRBD1 might be the D (5 bases). Germline assignment: CDR1 SGHTA and CDR2 FQGTGA. The CDR3 length is 13 residues. Trimming cost V 1 base and J 7 bases, with 11 bases left between them. The CDR3 is CASSLSRVREQYF. CDR3 bases: TGTGCCAGCAGCTTAAGCAGGGTGCGGGAGCAGTACTTC.

The V gene is TRBV3-1, the J gene TRBJ2-3; TRBD2 agrees at 12 bases. Germline V gene data show CDR1 as LGHDT and CDR2 as YNNKEL (reference sequence). The CDR3 contains 17 residues. The ends lost 1 base at V and 5 bases at J; junction bases unmatched: 7. As DNA, the CDR3 is TGTGCCAGCAGCCAAGTAACAGGACTAGCGGGACGAGATACGCAGTATTTT. Translation gives CASSQVTGLAGRDTQYF.

This chain connects TRBV29-1 to TRBJ1-1, with D possibly TRBD1 on 6 matching bases. V lost 8 bases to trimming and J lost 7 bases, with 14 bases between them. CDR1 and CDR2 (germline): SQVTM, ANQGSEA. The CDR3 is made up of 11 amino acids. CDR3: CSLGGVREAFF. The DNA of the CDR3 is TGCAGCCTAGGGGGGGTTCGTGAAGCTTTCTTT.

The chain employs TRBV6-5 and TRBJ1-6, with D maybe TRBD1 (6 bases). Germline assignment: CDR1 MNHEY and CDR2 SVGAGI. The V end was cut by 0 bases, the J end by 8 bases, with 11 bases between. This CDR3 is 15 amino acids long. This CDR3 reads CASSYSYRVDSPLHF. As DNA, the CDR3 is TGTGCCAGCAGTTACTCCTACAGGGTGGATTCACCCCTCCACTTT.

V is TRBV2 and J is TRBJ1-2; D is unclear. Germline CDR1 is SNHLY and CDR2 is FYNNEI. The CDR3 has 15 amino acids. V lost 4 bases and J 0 bases, leaving 12 bases between the germline ends. The CDR3 loop is CASSVAGVANYGYTF. The CDR3 DNA is TGTGCCAGCAGTGTCGCAGGAGTAGCTAACTATGGCTACACCTTC.

In this sample, this clonotype turned up many times. The chain is built from TRBV7-9 and TRBJ2-7; tentative D call: TRBD1 (7 bases). The V gene's germline CDR1 is SEHNR and CDR2 FQNEAQ (reference sequence). Trimming shortened V by 5 bases and J by 5 bases, and 25 bases separated the two germline ends. The CDR3 is 17 amino acids. The CDR3: CASSRGTVGSGADEQYF. CDR3 bases: TGTGCCAGCAGCCGTGGGACAGTCGGGTCGGGGGCCGACGAGCAGTACTTC.

V is TRBV7-9 and J is TRBJ2-3; possibly TRBD2 for D (7 bases). This CDR3 has 14 amino acids. The ends were cut back, 5 bases at V and 4 bases at J, with 13 bases in the middle. Germline V gene sequence: CDR1 SEHNR, CDR2 FQNEAQ (reference sequence). CDR3 bases: TGTGCCAGCAGCATATCGGGGGGCTCAGATACGCAGTATTTT. Its translation is CASSISGGSDTQYF. Variable domain in full (rest from reference TRBV7-9 and TRBJ2-3): DTGVSQNPRHKITKRGQNVTFRCDPISEHNRLYWYRQTLGQGPEFLTYFQNEAQLEKSRLLSDRFSAERPKGSFSTLEIQRTEQGDSAMYLCASSISGGSDTQYFGPGTRLTVL.

Ten or more counts support this clonotype. The rearrangement links TRBV7-9 to TRBJ1-2; 7 bases align to TRBD1. This CDR3 comprises 14 residues. Looked up from germline, CDR1 is SEHNR and CDR2 is FQNEAQ (reference sequence). Trimming at V came to 2 bases and at J to 6 bases, leaving 6 bases not matched to a gene. The CDR3 nucleotides are TGTGCCAGCAGCTTATTACAGGGGACGGATGGCTACACCTTC. Its translation: CASSLLQGTDGYTF.

In this sample, this clonotype turned up a few times. The chain is built from TRBV3-1 and TRBJ2-7; either TRBD1 or TRBD2 may supply D (5 bases each). The CDR3 has 15 amino acids. Looked up from germline, CDR1 is LGHDT and CDR2 is YNNKEL (reference sequence). Deletions cut 0 bases from V and 1 base from J, with 10 bases between. CDR3 coding DNA: TGTGCCAGCAGCCAAGACCCGGGGCCATCCTACGAGCAGTACTTC. Its translation: CASSQDPGPSYEQYF.

Regarding this clonotype: At one end the junction does not follow the germline gene, possibly because of a read error. This chain links TRBV28 with TRBJ2-1, with a weak D call TRBD1 (6 bases). This CDR3 has 15 residues. The V gene's germline CDR1 is MDHEN and CDR2 SYDVKM. CDR3 nucleotides: TGTGCCAGCAGTTTTAAACAGGGTCTCTACAATGAGCGGTTCTTC. Translating gives CASSFKQGLYNERFF.

This clonotype was observed a few times. The chain links TRBV18 to TRBJ2-1, with a weak D call TRBD2 (6 bases). V lost 2 bases, J lost 12 bases, and 14 bases lay in between. Germline CDR1 KGHSH, CDR2 LQKENI. The CDR3 is 13 residues long. CDR3 DNA sequence: TGTGCCAGCTCACCATTAGGCGGGGTCCTGCAGTTCTTC. This sequence encodes CASSPLGGVLQFF.

As to this clonotype: A much more abundant neighbour one base away suggests this may be a read error. The gene calls are TRBV11-2 and TRBJ2-1, with D hard to call. CDR3 length: 13 residues. Germline CDR1 SGHAT, CDR2 FQNNGV. The CDR3 region is CASSVSRGETPYF. The CDR3 bases are TGTGCCAGCAGCGTATCGCGAGGAGAGACCCCGTACTTC.

The V call is TRBV18, the J call TRBJ2-7; D not resolved. Between the trimmed V and J ends, which lost 3 bases and 2 bases, there was a span of 5 bases. Germline CDR1 KGHSH, CDR2 LQKENI. The CDR3 loop spans 12 amino acids. Here the CDR3 DNA reads TGTGCCAGCTCACCCCCCACCTACGAGCAGTACTTC. As protein: CASSPPTYEQYF.

The rearrangement links TRBV6-1 to TRBJ2-2; 12 positions agree with TRBD2. The germline V gene encodes CDR1 MNHNS and CDR2 SASEGT. The trim removed 5 bases at V and 6 bases at J, leaving 4 bases unmatched. The CDR3 has 15 residues. The CDR3 nucleotides read TGTGCCAGCAGTCCCGGACTAGCGGGACCCGGGGAGCTGTTTTTT. Its protein product is CASSPGLAGPGELFF.

This rearrangement joins TRBV28 to TRBJ2-1; D remains unclear. The length of the CDR3 is 12 residues. In germline, CDR1 is MDHEN, CDR2 SYDVKM. V was pared by 4 bases and J by 9 bases, with 10 bases between. CDR3 sequence reads: CASSYLFGEQFF. CDR3 sequence (DNA): TGTGCCAGCAGTTACCTTTTTGGTGAGCAGTTCTTC.